This T cell receptor (beta chain) originates from a study of Graves' ophthalmopathy and Graves' hyperthyroidism. Study-wide points: Also, most clonotypes expanded in the thyroid above 0.001 frequency appeared in blood.

The authors amplified TCR beta CDR3 regions, and they did so from RNA transcripts for repertoire sequencing. The workflow started with a first-round RT-PCR run with HTBI primers and then moved on to a second-round multiplex PCR. One entry per CDR3 protein, called by TCRdb with MiXCR from the multiplex PCR reads. The table shows hundreds of thousands of distinct CDR3 sequences, with about 44% occurring only once. This clonotype was seen ten or more times. Its antigen is unknown. Unmatched junction bases numbered 14, after V lost 8 bases and J lost 6 bases. Germline V gene data show CDR1 as SQVTM and CDR2 as ANQGSEA. This CDR3 is 14 amino acids long. Clinical symptoms and serum thyroxine were used for diagnosis; TRAb, thyroid ultrasound and orbital computed tomography were also relied on.

The TCR comes from an adult man with Graves' ophthalmopathy. Specimen: peripheral blood. The rearrangement links TRBV29-1 to TRBJ1-2, with 8 positions matching TRBD1. The CDR3, as DNA: TGCAGCTCCCCGGTTTCAGGGGGCTCTGATGGCTACACCTTC. Residues: CSSPVSGGSDGYTF.